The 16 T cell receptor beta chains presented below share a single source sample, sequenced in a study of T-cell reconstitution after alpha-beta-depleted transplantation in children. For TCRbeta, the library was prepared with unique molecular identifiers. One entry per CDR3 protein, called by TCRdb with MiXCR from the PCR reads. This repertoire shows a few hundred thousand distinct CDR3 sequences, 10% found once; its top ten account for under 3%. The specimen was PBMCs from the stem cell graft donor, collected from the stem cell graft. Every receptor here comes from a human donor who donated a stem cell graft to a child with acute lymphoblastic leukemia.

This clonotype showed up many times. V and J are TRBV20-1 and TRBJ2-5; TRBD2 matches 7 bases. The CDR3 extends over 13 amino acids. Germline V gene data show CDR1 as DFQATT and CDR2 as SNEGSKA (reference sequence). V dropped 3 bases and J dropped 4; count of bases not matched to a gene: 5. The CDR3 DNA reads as TGCAGTGCTAGTGGGTCTAGCGGAGAGACCCAGTACTTC. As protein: CSASGSSGETQYF.

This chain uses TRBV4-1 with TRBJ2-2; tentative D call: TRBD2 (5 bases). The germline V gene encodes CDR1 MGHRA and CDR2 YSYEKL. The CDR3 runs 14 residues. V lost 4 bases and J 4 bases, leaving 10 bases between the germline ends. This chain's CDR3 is CASSPASRTGELFF. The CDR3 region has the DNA TGCGCCAGCAGCCCTGCTAGCCGCACCGGGGAGCTGTTTTTT.

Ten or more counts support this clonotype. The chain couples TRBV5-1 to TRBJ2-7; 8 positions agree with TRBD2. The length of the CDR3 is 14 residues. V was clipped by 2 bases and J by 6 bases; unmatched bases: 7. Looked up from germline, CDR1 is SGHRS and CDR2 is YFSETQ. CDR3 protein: CASSLQAGVLEQYF. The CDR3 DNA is TGCGCCAGCAGCTTACAAGCGGGAGTTCTCGAGCAGTACTTC.

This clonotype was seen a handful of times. CDR3 bases: TGTGCCAGCAGCTCCCTCAGCGGGAGAAGCCCAGATACGCAGTATTTT. This gives the protein CASSSLSGRSPDTQYF. This chain uses TRBV7-2 with TRBJ2-3; 8 nucleotides align to TRBD2. This CDR3 contains 16 residues. With V trimmed by 4 bases and J by 4 bases, 10 bases remained unmatched. The germline V gene has CDR1 SGHTA and CDR2 FQGNSA.

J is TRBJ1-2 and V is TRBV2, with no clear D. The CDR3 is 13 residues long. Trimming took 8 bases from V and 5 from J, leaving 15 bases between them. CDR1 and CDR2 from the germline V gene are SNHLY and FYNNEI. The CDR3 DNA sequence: TGTGCCAGCCCTGAAGGGCAAGGGTATGGCTACACCTTC. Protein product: CASPEGQGYGYTF.

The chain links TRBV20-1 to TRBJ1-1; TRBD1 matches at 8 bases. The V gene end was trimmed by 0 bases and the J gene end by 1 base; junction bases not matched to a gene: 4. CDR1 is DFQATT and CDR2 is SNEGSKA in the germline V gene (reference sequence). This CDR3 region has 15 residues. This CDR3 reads CSARDLGQGNTEAFF. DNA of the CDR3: TGCAGTGCTAGAGATTTAGGACAGGGGAACACTGAAGCTTTCTTT.

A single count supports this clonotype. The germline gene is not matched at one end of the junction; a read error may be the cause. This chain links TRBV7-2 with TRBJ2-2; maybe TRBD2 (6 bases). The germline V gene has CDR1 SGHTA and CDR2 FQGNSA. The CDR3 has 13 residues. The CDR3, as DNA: TGTGCCAGCAGCTTAGCCCTTGTCGGGGGGCTGTTTTTT. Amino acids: CASSLALVGGLFF.

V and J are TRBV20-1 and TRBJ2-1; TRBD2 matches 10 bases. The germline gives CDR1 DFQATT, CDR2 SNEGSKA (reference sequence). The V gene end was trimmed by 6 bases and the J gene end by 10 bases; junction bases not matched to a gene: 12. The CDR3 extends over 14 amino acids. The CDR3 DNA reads TGCAGTGCCACCGCGGCTAGCGGGAGATTAGAGCAGTTCTTC. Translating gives CSATAASGRLEQFF.

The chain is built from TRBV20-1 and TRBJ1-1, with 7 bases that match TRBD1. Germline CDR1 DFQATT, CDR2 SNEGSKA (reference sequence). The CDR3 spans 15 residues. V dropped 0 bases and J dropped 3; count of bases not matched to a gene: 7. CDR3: CSARDPAGGDTEAFF. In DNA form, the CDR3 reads TGCAGTGCTAGAGATCCCGCAGGGGGGGACACTGAAGCTTTCTTT.

For the CDR3, the DNA is TGTGCCAGCTCACCACCGGTAAAGGGTGGCGATACGCAGTATTTT. Translated: CASSPPVKGGDTQYF. The chain joins TRBV18 to TRBJ2-3; D remains ambiguous. CDR1 is KGHSH, CDR2 LQKENI, per germline. The CDR3 is 15 amino acids. The ends were cut back, 0 bases at V and 6 bases at J, with 13 bases in the middle.

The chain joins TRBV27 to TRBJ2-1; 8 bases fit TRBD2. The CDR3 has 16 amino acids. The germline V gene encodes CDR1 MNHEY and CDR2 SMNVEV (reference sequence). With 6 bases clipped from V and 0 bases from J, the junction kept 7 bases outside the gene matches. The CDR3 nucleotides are TGTGCCAGCAGCCTACGCGGGGGGAGCTCCTACAATGAGCAGTTCTTC. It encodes CASSLRGGSSYNEQFF.

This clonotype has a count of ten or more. Here the CDR3 reads CASSRGTSDSYEQYF. The CDR3 DNA is TGTGCCAGCAGCCGCGGGACTAGCGACTCCTACGAGCAGTACTTC. The genes are TRBV7-8 and TRBJ2-7; 10 positions match TRBD2. The germline CDR1 and CDR2 sequences are SGHVS and FQNEAQ. The CDR3 totals 15 residues. V shed 5 bases, J shed 0 bases, and the junction held 4 bases outside the gene matches.

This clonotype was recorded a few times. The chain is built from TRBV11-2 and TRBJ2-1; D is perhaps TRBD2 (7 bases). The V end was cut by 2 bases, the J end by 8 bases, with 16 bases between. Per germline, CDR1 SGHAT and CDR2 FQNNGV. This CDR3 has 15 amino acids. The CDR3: CASSLRGGLEYEQFF. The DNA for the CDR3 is TGTGCCAGCAGCTTAAGGGGGGGCCTAGAATATGAGCAGTTCTTC.

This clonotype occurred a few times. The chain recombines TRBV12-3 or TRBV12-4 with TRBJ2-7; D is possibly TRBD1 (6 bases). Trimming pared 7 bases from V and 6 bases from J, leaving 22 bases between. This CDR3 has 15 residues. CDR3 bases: TGTGCCAGCAAGGTGACAGGCATCCCGCTCTCCGAGCAGTACTTC. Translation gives CASKVTGIPLSEQYF.

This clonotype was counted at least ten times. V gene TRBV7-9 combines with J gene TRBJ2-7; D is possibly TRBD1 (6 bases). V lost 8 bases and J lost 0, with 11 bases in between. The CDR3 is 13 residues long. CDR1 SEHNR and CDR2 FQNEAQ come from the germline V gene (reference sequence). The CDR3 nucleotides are TGTGCCAGCTCACCGGACAGCTCCTACGAGCAGTACTTC. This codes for CASSPDSSYEQYF.

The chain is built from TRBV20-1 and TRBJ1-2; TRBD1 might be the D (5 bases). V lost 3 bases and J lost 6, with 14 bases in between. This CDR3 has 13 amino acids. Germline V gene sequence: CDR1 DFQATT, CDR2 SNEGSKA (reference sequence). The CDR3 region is CSASQGVVDGYTF. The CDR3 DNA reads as TGCAGTGCTAGTCAGGGTGTTGTTGATGGCTACACCTTC.